This T cell receptor beta chain was obtained from a study of blood T cell repertoires in COVID-19. Measured with immunoSEQ multiplex PCR; TCRdb has only the in-frame clones, and not every one. Of about 380,000 clones in the sample, over 75% were seen once. J gave up 1 base and V 5 bases, and 8 bases lay outside the gene matches. The CDR3 consists of 16 residues. From germline, CDR1 is SEHNR and CDR2 FQNEAQ (reference sequence). The chain joins TRBV7-9 to TRBJ2-1; 7 positions agree with TRBD1. Sequenced input: PBMCs or T cells enriched from blood (not recorded which). This TCR was recovered from a young man who had recovered from COVID-19. The CDR3 DNA reads TGTGCCAGCAGCCCTACAGGGGCAGTTTCCTACAATGAGCAGTTCTTC. It yields the protein CASSPTGAVSYNEQFF.